A single sample is the source of the 25 T cell receptor beta chains below, sequenced in a study of regulatory and conventional T cells in RAG deficiency. The sorted regulatory T cells were CD4+, CD25-high and CD127-low, with genomic DNA sequenced. Profiled with immunoSEQ multiplex PCR; TCRdb holds only in-frame clones, not every one. The top ten clones hold almost 1.5% of a sample with 20,000 or so clones, roughly 87% of them seen once. The data were also submitted as part of a second study, on regulatory T cells. From that report: The PCR used 52 TRBV and 13 TRBJ primers.

Material for sequencing was Tregs sorted from blood. Receptors were obtained from a human donor in good health.

The V and J genes are TRBV18 and TRBJ1-2, with 7 bases fitting TRBD1. The germline gives CDR1 KGHSH, CDR2 LQKENI. V dropped 2 bases and J dropped 6; count of bases not matched to a gene: 18. The CDR3 sequence is 18 residues long. CDR3 sequence reads: CASSPIGDSRNLGDGYTF. The CDR3 DNA is TGTGCCAGCTCACCAATCGGGGACAGCAGGAATCTAGGCGATGGCTACACCTTC. Combining the CDR3 with reference TRBV18 and TRBJ1-2 gives the whole variable domain NAGVMQNPRHLVRRRGQEARLRCSPMKGHSHVYWYRQLPEEGLKFMVYLQKENIIDESGMPKERFSAEFPKEGPSILRIQQVVRGDSAAYFCASSPIGDSRNLGDGYTFGSGTRLTVV.

The rearrangement joins TRBV5-1 to TRBJ1-2; no clear D. The CDR3 loop spans 17 amino acids. V lost 4 bases and J 4 bases, leaving 23 bases between the germline ends. CDR1 SGHRS and CDR2 YFSETQ come from the germline V gene. CDR3 nucleotides: TGCGCCAGCAGCATAACCTCGACCCCCTTTCGGCGCTATGGCTACACCTTC. Protein sequence: CASSITSTPFRRYGYTF.

This clone appeared once. J is TRBJ2-1 and V is TRBV5-1; TRBD1 might be the D (6 bases). Trimming pared 0 bases from V and 3 bases from J, leaving 13 bases between. This CDR3 region has 16 residues. Germline lookup yields CDR1 SGHRS and CDR2 YFSETQ. CDR3: CASSLATGSLYNEQFF. The CDR3 bases are TGCGCCAGCAGCTTGGCTACAGGGAGCCTCTACAATGAGCAGTTCTTC.

The CDR3 DNA sequence: TGTGCCAGCAGCCCTTTGGGATACGAGCAGTACTTC. Translated: CASSPLGYEQYF. The chain links TRBV13 to TRBJ2-7; D is undetermined. The CDR3 sequence is 12 residues long. Germline V gene data show CDR1 as PRHDT and CDR2 as FYEKMQ (reference sequence). With 5 bases removed from V and 4 bases from J, the gap between germline ends came to 9 bases.

This chain joins TRBV5-1 and TRBJ1-1; D is possibly TRBD1 (5 bases). The CDR3 has 15 amino acids. Between the trimmed V and J ends, which lost 0 bases and 1 base, there was a span of 10 bases. Germline V CDR1 and CDR2: SGHRS, YFSETQ. CDR3 loop: CASSLAPGGNTEAFF. The CDR3 coding sequence is TGCGCCAGCAGCTTGGCTCCGGGGGGGAACACTGAAGCTTTCTTT.

V is TRBV19 and J is TRBJ2-2; D not resolved. There are 12 residues in the CDR3. CDR1 is LNHDA and CDR2 is SQIVND in the germline V gene (reference sequence). The V gene lost 5 bases and the J gene lost 5 bases, with 6 bases spanning the gap. CDR3 protein: CASSLTTGELFF. The DNA of the CDR3 is TGTGCCAGTAGTTTGACAACCGGGGAGCTGTTTTTT.

This rearrangement joins TRBV9 to TRBJ1-2, with 10 positions matching TRBD1. CDR1 is SGDLS, CDR2 YYNGEE, per germline. J gave up 8 bases and V 0 bases, and 7 bases lay outside the gene matches. This CDR3 is built from 15 residues. The DNA for the CDR3 is TGTGCCAGCAGCGTAGACGGGACAGGGGTTCAGGGCTACACCTTC. Its translation: CASSVDGTGVQGYTF.

The rearrangement joins TRBV5-4 to TRBJ2-3, with TRBD2 identical over 10 bases. The CDR3 is 16 residues long. CDR1 SGHNT and CDR2 YYREEE come from the germline V gene (reference sequence). The V gene end was trimmed by 4 bases and the J gene end by 0 bases; junction bases not matched to a gene: 5. The CDR3 bases are TGTGCCAGCAGCAAAACTAGCGGGGTAAGCACAGATACGCAGTATTTT. Its translation is CASSKTSGVSTDTQYF.

This chain connects TRBV5-6 to TRBJ2-1, with 7 bases aligning to TRBD2. The CDR3 runs 10 residues. Germline V gene lookup returns CDR1 SGHDT and CDR2 YYEEEE. V was clipped by 7 bases and J by 10 bases; unmatched bases: 2. The CDR3 protein is CASGAGEQFF. CDR3 DNA sequence: TGTGCCAGCGGAGCGGGAGAGCAGTTCTTC.

The rearrangement links TRBV6-1 to TRBJ2-5, with D possibly being TRBD1 (6 bases). CDR3 size: 13 residues. V was pared by 7 bases and J by 0 bases, with 9 bases between. Germline assignment: CDR1 MNHNS and CDR2 SASEGT. CDR3 in amino acids: CASKQGNQETQYF. CDR3 nucleotides: TGTGCCAGCAAACAGGGCAACCAAGAGACCCAGTACTTC.

J is TRBJ2-7 and V is TRBV10-3; 7 nucleotides line up with TRBD1. V shed 6 bases, J shed 4 bases, and the junction held 12 bases outside the gene matches. Germline CDR1 is ENHRY and CDR2 is SYGVKD. The CDR3 is made up of 15 amino acids. The chain's CDR3 is CAISGPGQLPYEQYF. The CDR3 region has the DNA TGTGCCATCAGCGGACCGGGACAGCTACCTTACGAGCAGTACTTC.

The gene calls are TRBV28 and TRBJ1-5, with a possible D match to TRBD1 (5 bases). This CDR3 has 16 residues. Trimming took 7 bases from V and 0 from J, leaving 16 bases between them. Germline values: CDR1 MDHEN, CDR2 SYDVKM. The CDR3 DNA is TGTGCCAGCACCAATCAACAGGACCATAGCAATCAGCCCCAGCATTTT. Its protein product is CASTNQQDHSNQPQHF.

The CDR3 spells CASSWQGFNEQFF. In nucleotides, the CDR3 is TGTGCCAGCAGTTGGCAGGGGTTCAATGAGCAGTTCTTC. The V gene is TRBV2, the J gene TRBJ2-1; a weak D match, TRBD1 (6 bases). Germline V gene lookup returns CDR1 SNHLY and CDR2 FYNNEI. Trimming left V 5 bases short and J 6 bases short, with 11 bases between. The CDR3 is 13 residues long.

CDR3 sequence reads: CASQSPTVSGNTGELFF. The CDR3 DNA follows: TGTGCCAGCCAGTCCCCGACCGTTAGCGGGAACACCGGGGAGCTGTTTTTT. The V and J genes are TRBV28 and TRBJ2-2; D is perhaps TRBD2 (6 bases). This CDR3 is built from 17 residues. Trimming took off 8 bases at V and 1 base at J, with 20 bases between the two ends. Germline CDR1 is MDHEN and CDR2 is SYDVKM.

This clone was detected once. In DNA, the CDR3 is TGTGCCAGCAGCTTCGGACCTGCGGGAATACTCAATGAGCAGTTCTTC. Encoded protein: CASSFGPAGILNEQFF. J is TRBJ2-1 and V is TRBV7-3, with D maybe TRBD2 (6 bases). Germline assignment: CDR1 SGHTA and CDR2 FQGTGA. The CDR3 runs to 16 residues. The V end was cut by 3 bases, the J end by 6 bases, with 18 bases between. Together with reference TRBV7-3 and TRBJ2-1, the CDR3 gives the full variable domain: GAGVSQTPSNKVTEKGKYVELRCDPISGHTALYWYRQSLGQGPEFLIYFQGTGAADDSGLPNDRFFAVRPEGSVSTLKIQRTERGDSAVYLCASSFGPAGILNEQFFGPGTRLTVL.

The chain carries TRBV2 and TRBJ2-7; D might be TRBD1 (5 bases). Trimming cost V 3 bases and J 9 bases, with 12 bases left between them. Germline V gives CDR1 SNHLY, CDR2 FYNNEI. This CDR3 contains 12 residues. The CDR3 DNA is TGTGCCAGCAGTGACGGCAGGGTCAGGCAGTACTTC. Amino acid sequence: CASSDGRVRQYF. The entire variable domain, with the rest obtained from reference TRBV2 and TRBJ2-7, is as follows: EPEVTQTPSHQVTQMGQEVILRCVPISNHLYFYWYRQILGQKVEFLVSFYNNEISEKSEIFDDQFSVERPDGSNFTLKIRSTKLEDSAMYFCASSDGRVRQYFGPGTRLTVT.

The chain joins TRBV18 to TRBJ1-1; 7 bases align to TRBD1. The CDR3 runs 14 residues. Germline trimming cut 1 base from V and 5 bases from J; bases unmatched to any gene: 4. Germline CDR1 reads KGHSH; CDR2 reads LQKENI. The CDR3 DNA sequence: TGTGCCAGCTCACCACGCCAGGGGGTGACTGAAGCTTTCTTT. Its translation is CASSPRQGVTEAFF.

This clone was picked up one time. The chain couples TRBV7-9 to TRBJ1-1; D is undetermined. The CDR3 spans 14 residues. Germline-derived CDR1 and CDR2 are SEHNR and FQNEAQ (reference sequence). V lost 1 base and J 1 base, leaving 7 bases between the germline ends. The CDR3 protein is CASSLDSSNTEAFF. CDR3 sequence (DNA): TGTGCCAGCAGCTTAGACAGCTCGAACACTGAAGCTTTCTTT.

V and J are TRBV29-1 and TRBJ1-1; D remains unclear. V gave up 0 bases and J gave up 5 bases, with 28 bases separating them. Germline lookup yields CDR1 SQVTM and CDR2 ANQGSEA. The CDR3 is 19 residues long. The CDR3 sequence is CSVEDRTVRQAALGTEAFF. The CDR3 coding sequence is TGCAGCGTTGAAGATAGGACGGTACGACAAGCTGCGTTGGGTACTGAAGCTTTCTTT.

The V and J genes are TRBV9 and TRBJ2-5, with 8 bases aligning to TRBD2. Germline CDR1 and CDR2: SGDLS and YYNGEE. This CDR3 has 17 amino acids. After removal of 1 base from V and 3 bases from J, the junction contained 11 bases not matched to a gene. The CDR3 region is CASSVWEGGGSEETQYF. CDR3 DNA sequence: TGTGCCAGCAGCGTATGGGAGGGCGGGGGGAGCGAAGAGACCCAGTACTTC.

J is TRBJ1-1 and V is TRBV4-3; no clear D. The CDR3 extends over 11 amino acids. Looked up from germline, CDR1 is LGHNA and CDR2 is YSLEER. V was cut by 4 bases and J by 11 bases, with 11 bases left in between. CDR3 nucleotides: TGCGCCAGCAGCCGCGGCGAAGGCGCTTTCTTT. Protein product: CASSRGEGAFF.

The chain uses TRBV19 and TRBJ1-2, with D possibly TRBD1 on 6 matching bases. CDR1 is LNHDA and CDR2 is SQIVND in the germline V gene (reference sequence). CDR3 length: 14 amino acids. V lost 4 bases to trimming and J lost 8 bases, with 17 bases between them. The CDR3: CASSTPRTGRGYTF. CDR3 DNA sequence: TGTGCCAGTAGTACTCCCCGCACAGGGAGAGGCTACACCTTC.

The chain carries TRBV27 and TRBJ1-1; D possibly corresponds to TRBD1 (5 bases). CDR1 is MNHEY and CDR2 is SMNVEV in the germline V gene (reference sequence). The CDR3 covers 14 residues. V was pared by 3 bases and J by 1 base, with 9 bases between. This chain's CDR3 is CASSLGLRNTEAFF. For the CDR3, the DNA is TGTGCCAGCAGTTTGGGACTTCGGAACACTGAAGCTTTCTTT.

J is TRBJ2-1 and V is TRBV11-1; 12 bases match TRBD1. This CDR3 comprises 16 residues. Germline assignment: CDR1 SGHAT and CDR2 FQDESV (reference sequence). Losses at the gene ends were 5 bases for V and 7 bases for J; bases not matched to a gene: 9. Here the CDR3 DNA reads TGTGCCAGCAGCCCCCATTGGGGACAGGGGGCAAATGAGCAGTTCTTC. Its protein is CASSPHWGQGANEQFF.

The chain combines TRBV20-1 with TRBJ2-3; unclear D gene. Germline CDR1 is DFQATT and CDR2 is SNEGSKA (reference sequence). The CDR3 is made up of 8 amino acids. Trimming left V 5 bases short and J 8 bases short, with 2 bases between. CDR3 region: CSAGTQYF. CDR3 DNA: TGCAGTGCTGGTACGCAGTATTTT.